These T cell receptor beta chains were read from a single sample in a study of T cell repertoires in cytomegalovirus infection. Using its own MiXCR run on the reads, TCRdb lists one record per CDR3 protein. The table shows 160,000 or so distinct CDR3 sequences, with roughly 15% occurring only once. Material for sequencing was CD8+ T cells from PBMCs. These receptors were obtained from a human donor in good health (CMV status not recorded). Some clones in this sample may be carry-over from other donors' samples. The conserved cysteine and the conserved F or W are not part of the CDR3 here.

v_call cdr3_aa
TRBV20-1 SAYSGSLFYEQY
TRBV7-3 ASSWMTGTGETQY
TRBV7-8 ASSPGGGGYKNIQY
TRBV7-2 ASSLVLARNEQF
TRBV9 ASSVTGGEQY
TRBV6-2/TRBV6-3 ASEGLARDIQY
TRBV2 ASSAYEQY
TRBV7-9 ASSFTASGSREQY
TRBV7-2 ASSYAGGQETQY
TRBV7-8 ASREGGKETQY
TRBV2 ASSWGTGELF
TRBV7-6 ASSLERTPGNEQF
TRBV15 ATSRDLDISGLSYGYT
TRBV6-2/TRBV6-3 ASTPYGNQPQH
TRBV7-9 ASSSLGTTRHDGYT
TRBV4-3 ASSQDQARLTDTQY
TRBV7-2 ASSLEGARLDEQF
TRBV6-6 ASRGLAGGPEAIQY
TRBV12-3/TRBV12-4 ASSLGPDEQY
TRBV15 ATSSGGGVETQY
TRBV12-3/TRBV12-4 ASSSLRTGELF
TRBV27 ASKPKTGWNTEAF
TRBV6-4 ASSDSSKNTEAF
TRBV6-2/TRBV6-3 ASGLVGTAGEKLF
TRBV7-2 ASSLEWTPHDEQF
TRBV28 ASSLAPGEQY
TRBV28 ASSTKYRANQPQH
TRBV11-3 ASSLGRKGEQY
TRBV20-1 SASSYNEQF
TRBV4-1 ASSQERPGRGMETQY
TRBV7-2 ASSLDPTYEQY
TRBV2 ASSRTGNYT
TRBV7-3 ASSLYSGRELF
TRBV27 ASLPALGVNNEQF
TRBV7-9 ASSLGDGIPYNEQF
TRBV28 ASSLALNEQF
TRBV7-9 ASSSPRGGQSYNEQF
TRBV6-5 ASSYEAYQPQH
TRBV28 ASQERQQETQY
TRBV29-1 SVVNINYGYT
TRBV6-2/TRBV6-3 ASSPWRRHPGELF
TRBV6-4 ASSGTPGGPGDTQY
TRBV7-9 ASSLVRGTNTEAF
TRBV11-2 ASSLTVGNTEAF
TRBV28 ASQFGEQGQETQY
TRBV27 ASSLWTNPYEQY
TRBV12-3/TRBV12-4 ASSPDSSYNEQF
TRBV7-9 ASSFAGYGETQY
TRBV6-2/TRBV6-3 ASSYSSTTEGSPLH
TRBV28 ASTLGGRYEQY